This note documents a single T cell receptor beta chain sequence. These data originate in a study of blood T cell repertoires in COVID-19. Study background: T cells, B-cell-depleted T cells, or PBMCs provided the cDNA or gDNA that served as material.

Using immunoSEQ multiplex PCR, the repertoire was profiled, and TCRdb retains in-frame clones only, with some absent. The sample has some 190,000 clones; about four fifths are singletons. V dropped 2 bases and J dropped 3 bases, with 11 bases sitting between them. The germline V gene has CDR1 SGHRS and CDR2 YFSETQ. CDR3 length equals 15 residues. Sequenced material: peripheral blood. The receptor comes from an older woman with active or convalescent COVID-19. The rearrangement joins TRBV5-1 to TRBJ1-4; no reliable D call. The CDR3: CASSLTAQANEKLFF. For the CDR3, the DNA is TGCGCCAGCAGCTTAACGGCTCAGGCTAATGAAAAACTGTTTTTT.